This TCR beta chain was captured in a study of T cells in Graves' hyperthyroidism and ophthalmopathy. Aged 18 to 65, the patients had hyperthyroidism that was newly diagnosed and had lasted under 2 months. Patients having uncontrolled infection, another autoimmune disease, pregnancy or lactation were not included. This clonotype has just a few counts. Its specificity is unknown. The CDR3 regions of TCR beta were amplified from RNA transcripts. A set of HTBI primers served as the primers for a first-round RT-PCR of the TCR CDR3. TCRdb fed the multiplex PCR reads into MiXCR, producing one record per CDR3 protein. The data hold 250,000 to 300,000 distinct CDR3 sequences, with more than 14% observed a single time. Study results and caveats: Most clonotypes expanded in thyroid above 0.001 were likewise present in blood.

This CDR3 is built from 14 residues. Germline-derived CDR1 and CDR2 are SGHNT and YENEEA. With V trimmed by 8 bases and J by 8 bases, 11 bases remained unmatched. This chain links TRBV11-3 with TRBJ2-1; 8 bases agree with TRBD2. The source material was blood. The clonotype comes from a woman in her thirties or forties with Graves' hyperthyroidism that later progressed to Graves' ophthalmopathy. The CDR3 DNA follows: TGTGCCAGCCAGAGAGCGGGAGAAGGGGATGAGCAGTTCTTC. Protein product: CASQRAGEGDEQFF.